This T cell receptor beta chain is drawn from a study of T cells in localized non-small cell lung cancer. Broader study findings: Increased T cell density in blood showed an association with longer overall survival.

Profiling relied on immunoSEQ multiplex PCR, and the TCRdb table lists in-frame clones only, not all of them. The sample consists of under 35,000 clones, about 92% of them appearing once. This CDR3 has 15 residues. V was clipped by 0 bases and J by 8 bases; unmatched bases: 9. As regards this clone: Its antigen is still unknown.

The gene calls are TRBV23-1 and TRBJ1-2, with 7 nucleotides matching TRBD1. TRBV23-1 is given ORF status, its function remaining uncertain. The source was peripheral blood, collected before any cancer treatment. The receptor's source is a female donor older than 55 with stage I lung adenocarcinoma. CDR3 residues: CASSQSSTRGLGYTF. Written as DNA, the CDR3 is TGCGCCAGCAGTCAATCATCGACGAGGGGGCTCGGCTACACCTTC.